The T cell receptor beta chain under discussion was sequenced for a study of T-cell reconstitution after alpha-beta-depleted transplantation in children. Unique molecular identifiers were incorporated during preparation of the TCRbeta library. TCRdb re-derived calls from the PCR reads in MiXCR, one entry per CDR3 protein. This sample has around 80,000 distinct CDR3 sequences, with about a sixth found just once. This clonotype has at least ten counts. The germline V and J ends were trimmed by 2 bases and 8 bases, with 21 bases remaining between them. The CDR3 covers 16 residues. Germline lookup yields CDR1 MNHEY and CDR2 SMNVEV (reference sequence).

V gene TRBV27 combines with J gene TRBJ1-2; the D is unclear. Here the sequenced sample was PBMCs, mostly from graft donor cells, taken 360 days after TCRalphabeta/CD19-depleted stem cell transplant. The clonotype comes from a male patient between 2 and 15 years old who had a stem cell transplant for acute lymphoblastic leukemia, so the T cells may come from the graft donor. The CDR3 loop reads CASSLDFASSEEGYTF. CDR3 sequence (DNA): TGTGCCAGCAGTTTAGATTTCGCCTCATCCGAGGAAGGCTACACCTTC.